This is a list of T cell receptor beta chains from one sample in a study of T cell responses to AZD1222 COVID-19 vaccine. Only in-frame clones appear in the TCRdb table, and some are missing; sequencing was by immunoSEQ multiplex PCR. The sample lists more than 150,000 clones; around 87% were seen once. Sample: peripheral blood, taken on day 0 of MenACWY control vaccination. These receptors originate from an adult in good health. Both conserved end residues are part of each CDR3. Each record gives: D gene, J gene, V gene, clone size, CDR3 protein, CDR3 DNA. D genes are given only for firm matches. Clone size appears in some rows only: once, few, many, or a class for an expanded clone.

d_gene: NA; j_gene: TRBJ2-7; v_gene: TRBV5-5; abundance: NA; CDR3aa: CASSAPRGVEQYF; CDR3nt: TGTGCCAGCAGCGCACCACGGGGTGTCGAGCAGTACTTC
d_gene: NA; j_gene: TRBJ2-5; v_gene: TRBV6-1; abundance: once; CDR3aa: CASSEEDTLSWETQYF; CDR3nt: TGTGCCAGCAGTGAAGAAGACACGCTCTCTTGGGAGACCCAGTACTTC
d_gene: TRBD2; j_gene: TRBJ2-1; v_gene: TRBV15; abundance: few; CDR3aa: CATNDAGEPNNEQFF; CDR3nt: TGTGCCACCAACGACGCGGGAGAACCTAACAATGAGCAGTTCTTC
d_gene: NA; j_gene: TRBJ2-3; v_gene: TRBV5-1; abundance: once; CDR3aa: CASSNIGGTDTQYF; CDR3nt: TGCGCCAGCAGCAACATAGGTGGAACAGATACGCAGTATTTT
d_gene: NA; j_gene: TRBJ2-7; v_gene: TRBV7-9; abundance: NA; CDR3aa: CASSLAAGWVYEQYF; CDR3nt: TGTGCCAGCAGCTTAGCGGCAGGGTGGGTCTACGAGCAGTACTTC
d_gene: NA; j_gene: TRBJ2-3; v_gene: TRBV21-1; abundance: NA; CDR3aa: CASSKVAGGDRHTQYF; CDR3nt: TGTGCCAGCAGCAAAGTGGCAGGGGGAGACAGGCATACGCAGTATTTT
d_gene: NA; j_gene: TRBJ2-1; v_gene: TRBV3-1/TRBV3-2; abundance: NA; CDR3aa: CASSQSGNNEQFF; CDR3nt: TGTGCCAGCAGCCAATCCGGGAACAATGAGCAGTTCTTC
d_gene: NA; j_gene: TRBJ1-5; v_gene: TRBV6-2/TRBV6-3; abundance: NA; CDR3aa: CASSLGIGQPQHF; CDR3nt: TGTGCCAGCAGTTTAGGGATCGGTCAGCCCCAGCATTTT
d_gene: NA; j_gene: TRBJ1-4; v_gene: TRBV4-1; abundance: NA; CDR3aa: CASSPIAEKLFF; CDR3nt: TGCGCCAGCAGCCCAATCGCGGAAAAACTGTTTTTT
d_gene: NA; j_gene: TRBJ2-7; v_gene: TRBV28; abundance: NA; CDR3aa: CASSPGGHEQYF; CDR3nt: TGTGCCAGCAGCCCTGGGGGCCACGAGCAGTACTTC
d_gene: NA; j_gene: TRBJ2-1; v_gene: TRBV19; abundance: NA; CDR3aa: CASISFSRGKEEQFF; CDR3nt: TGTGCCAGTATTAGTTTTAGCAGGGGAAAAGAGGAGCAGTTCTTC
d_gene: NA; j_gene: TRBJ2-3; v_gene: TRBV7-9; abundance: NA; CDR3aa: CASSQGHSQFYTDTQYF; CDR3nt: TGTGCCAGCAGCCAAGGCCACTCTCAGTTTTACACAGATACGCAGTATTTT
d_gene: TRBD2; j_gene: TRBJ2-7; v_gene: TRBV29-1; abundance: NA; CDR3aa: CSVSRVTSGSSYEQYF; CDR3nt: TGCAGCGTCTCGCGCGTCACTAGCGGGAGCTCCTACGAGCAGTACTTC
d_gene: NA; j_gene: TRBJ1-4; v_gene: TRBV4-3; abundance: NA; CDR3aa: CASSQAPTGAEKLFF; CDR3nt: TGCGCCAGCAGCCAAGCCCCGACAGGAGCGGAAAAACTGTTTTTT
d_gene: TRBD1; j_gene: TRBJ2-7; v_gene: TRBV19; abundance: NA; CDR3aa: CASSRARTGLHEQYF; CDR3nt: TGTGCCAGTAGTAGGGCGAGGACAGGGCTCCACGAGCAGTACTTC
d_gene: NA; j_gene: TRBJ2-4; v_gene: TRBV3-1/TRBV3-2; abundance: NA; CDR3aa: CASSQEGAGNIQYF; CDR3nt: TGTGCCAGCAGCCAAGAAGGGGCGGGAAACATTCAGTACTTC
d_gene: TRBD2; j_gene: TRBJ2-7; v_gene: TRBV2; abundance: NA; CDR3aa: CASVLSGSSYEQYF; CDR3nt: TGTGCCAGCGTGCTTAGCGGGAGCTCCTACGAGCAGTACTTC
d_gene: NA; j_gene: TRBJ2-7; v_gene: TRBV9; abundance: NA; CDR3aa: CASSVEGTPEDEQYF; CDR3nt: TGTGCCAGCAGCGTAGAAGGGACGCCCGAGGACGAGCAGTACTTC
d_gene: TRBD1; j_gene: TRBJ2-7; v_gene: TRBV7-9; abundance: few; CDR3aa: CASTKGASPTYEQYF; CDR3nt: TGTGCCAGCACCAAGGGGGCCTCACCAACCTACGAGCAGTACTTC
d_gene: NA; j_gene: TRBJ1-5; v_gene: TRBV30; abundance: NA; CDR3aa: CAWSVGTLNQPQHF; CDR3nt: TGTGCCTGGAGTGTTGGCACCCTTAATCAGCCCCAGCATTTT
d_gene: TRBD2; j_gene: TRBJ2-3; v_gene: TRBV19; abundance: NA; CDR3aa: CASSQLAGGTDTQYF; CDR3nt: TGTGCCAGTAGTCAACTAGCGGGAGGCACAGATACGCAGTATTTT
d_gene: TRBD1; j_gene: TRBJ1-1; v_gene: TRBV12-3/TRBV12-4; abundance: NA; CDR3aa: CASSHTGGTEAFF; CDR3nt: TGTGCCAGCAGCCATACAGGGGGCACTGAAGCTTTCTTT
d_gene: NA; j_gene: TRBJ2-3; v_gene: TRBV18; abundance: NA; CDR3aa: CASSPRARRMGTDTQYF; CDR3nt: TGTGCCAGCTCACCCCGCGCGCGCCGGATGGGCACAGATACGCAGTATTTT
d_gene: TRBD2; j_gene: TRBJ2-7; v_gene: TRBV2; abundance: NA; CDR3aa: CASSEASGVTYEQYF; CDR3nt: TGTGCCAGCAGTGAGGCTAGCGGGGTTACCTACGAGCAGTACTTC
d_gene: NA; j_gene: TRBJ1-1; v_gene: TRBV28; abundance: NA; CDR3aa: CASSSGATMNTEAFF; CDR3nt: TGTGCCAGCAGTTCTGGGGCAACAATGAACACTGAAGCTTTCTTT
d_gene: NA; j_gene: TRBJ1-5; v_gene: TRBV12-5; abundance: NA; CDR3aa: CASGLSGSNQPQHF; CDR3nt: TGTGCTAGTGGTTTGTCAGGCAGCAATCAGCCCCAGCATTTT
d_gene: TRBD1; j_gene: TRBJ1-2; v_gene: TRBV29-1; abundance: NA; CDR3aa: CSVTQGASNYGYTF; CDR3nt: TGCAGCGTGACCCAGGGGGCATCGAACTATGGCTACACCTTC
d_gene: NA; j_gene: TRBJ2-2; v_gene: TRBV29-1; abundance: once; CDR3aa: CSHRNVEYRVRGSRNTGELFF; CDR3nt: TGCAGCCACCGGAATGTGGAATACAGGGTAAGGGGGTCCAGGAACACCGGGGAGCTGTTTTTT
d_gene: NA; j_gene: TRBJ2-6; v_gene: TRBV28; abundance: once; CDR3aa: CASSLVTGSGANVLTF; CDR3nt: TGTGCCAGCAGTTTAGTAACCGGGTCTGGGGCCAACGTCCTGACTTTC
d_gene: NA; j_gene: TRBJ2-3; v_gene: TRBV6-5; abundance: NA; CDR3aa: CASSYSRQGADTQYF; CDR3nt: TGTGCCAGCAGTTACTCCCGGCAAGGGGCAGATACGCAGTATTTT
d_gene: TRBD1; j_gene: TRBJ1-1; v_gene: TRBV29-1; abundance: NA; CDR3aa: CSAPGQGLTEAFF; CDR3nt: TGCAGCGCGCCGGGACAGGGGCTCACTGAAGCTTTCTTT
d_gene: NA; j_gene: TRBJ1-3; v_gene: TRBV6-2/TRBV6-3; abundance: NA; CDR3aa: CASSYGGPTIRNTIYF; CDR3nt: TGTGCCAGCAGTTACGGCGGACCGACCATCAGGAACACCATATATTTT
d_gene: NA; j_gene: TRBJ1-4; v_gene: TRBV5-1; abundance: NA; CDR3aa: CASTRWGAGDEKLFF; CDR3nt: TGCGCCAGCACCAGGTGGGGGGCAGGAGATGAAAAACTGTTTTTT
d_gene: NA; j_gene: TRBJ1-4; v_gene: TRBV18; abundance: NA; CDR3aa: CASSLTSGFEKLFF; CDR3nt: TGTGCCAGCTCATTAACGTCAGGGTTTGAAAAACTGTTTTTT
d_gene: TRBD1; j_gene: TRBJ1-2; v_gene: TRBV7-2; abundance: NA; CDR3aa: CASAGQKKDGYTF; CDR3nt: TGTGCCAGCGCGGGACAGAAAAAGGATGGCTACACCTTC
d_gene: NA; j_gene: TRBJ2-7; v_gene: TRBV19; abundance: NA; CDR3aa: CASSMNPLGEQYF; CDR3nt: TGTGCCAGTAGTATGAATCCACTCGGCGAGCAGTACTTC
d_gene: TRBD1; j_gene: TRBJ1-1; v_gene: TRBV5-1; abundance: once; CDR3aa: CASSLTGVGTEAFF; CDR3nt: TGCGCCAGCAGCTTGACAGGGGTCGGCACTGAAGCTTTCTTT
d_gene: TRBD1; j_gene: TRBJ2-7; v_gene: TRBV30; abundance: NA; CDR3aa: CAWSDPGQGVEQYF; CDR3nt: TGTGCCTGGAGTGACCCGGGACAGGGGGTCGAGCAGTACTTC
d_gene: TRBD1; j_gene: TRBJ1-1; v_gene: TRBV3-1/TRBV3-2; abundance: NA; CDR3aa: CASSLRTRDRGMRTEAFF; CDR3nt: TGTGCCAGCAGCCTCCGGACCCGGGACAGGGGCATGAGGACTGAAGCTTTCTTT
d_gene: NA; j_gene: TRBJ1-2; v_gene: TRBV11-2; abundance: once; CDR3aa: CASSLGEANYGYTF; CDR3nt: TGTGCCAGCAGCTTGGGGGAGGCTAACTATGGCTACACCTTC
d_gene: NA; j_gene: TRBJ1-2; v_gene: TRBV7-9; abundance: NA; CDR3aa: CASSLARERYGYTF; CDR3nt: TGTGCCAGCAGCTTAGCGAGGGAGAGGTATGGCTACACCTTC
d_gene: TRBD1; j_gene: TRBJ1-6; v_gene: TRBV6-2/TRBV6-3; abundance: NA; CDR3aa: CASSAPAGGYSAPLHF; CDR3nt: TGTGCCAGCAGTGCCCCGGCAGGGGGGTACTCAGCACCCCTCCACTTT
d_gene: NA; j_gene: TRBJ2-7; v_gene: TRBV4-1; abundance: few; CDR3aa: CASSQEVGRQGQYF; CDR3nt: TGCGCCAGCAGCCAAGAGGTCGGACGACAAGGGCAGTACTTC
d_gene: TRBD2; j_gene: TRBJ2-5; v_gene: TRBV27; abundance: NA; CDR3aa: CASSGQLAGGQETQYF; CDR3nt: TGTGCCAGCAGCGGGCAATTAGCGGGGGGGCAAGAGACCCAGTACTTC
d_gene: NA; j_gene: TRBJ2-7; v_gene: TRBV19; abundance: NA; CDR3aa: CASSIREGDEQYF; CDR3nt: TGTGCCAGTAGTATCAGGGAAGGGGACGAGCAGTACTTC
d_gene: TRBD1; j_gene: TRBJ1-6; v_gene: TRBV3-1/TRBV3-2; abundance: NA; CDR3aa: CASSQDEDRNNSPLHF; CDR3nt: TGTGCCAGCAGCCAAGATGAGGACAGGAATAATTCACCCCTCCACTTT
d_gene: TRBD2; j_gene: TRBJ2-3; v_gene: TRBV27; abundance: NA; CDR3aa: CASSLFSGDPGDTQYF; CDR3nt: TGTGCCAGCAGTTTATTTAGCGGGGACCCGGGAGATACGCAGTATTTT
d_gene: NA; j_gene: TRBJ1-3; v_gene: TRBV2; abundance: NA; CDR3aa: CASSDGISGNTIYF; CDR3nt: TGTGCCAGCAGTGATGGGATTTCTGGAAACACCATATATTTT
d_gene: NA; j_gene: TRBJ2-1; v_gene: TRBV24-1; abundance: NA; CDR3aa: CATSAEGTGIYNEQFF; CDR3nt: TGTGCCACCAGTGCGGAAGGAACAGGGATTTACAATGAGCAGTTCTTC
d_gene: NA; j_gene: TRBJ2-1; v_gene: TRBV14; abundance: NA; CDR3aa: CASSQLGTHEQFF; CDR3nt: TGTGCCAGCAGCCAATTAGGGACGCATGAGCAGTTCTTC
d_gene: TRBD2; j_gene: TRBJ2-5; v_gene: TRBV28; abundance: NA; CDR3aa: CASSPSGIQETQYF; CDR3nt: TGTGCCAGCAGTCCCAGCGGGATCCAAGAGACCCAGTACTTC
d_gene: NA; j_gene: TRBJ2-1; v_gene: TRBV7-8; abundance: NA; CDR3aa: CASSYMGVGEQFF; CDR3nt: TGTGCCAGCAGCTACATGGGGGTCGGGGAGCAGTTCTTC
d_gene: TRBD1; j_gene: TRBJ2-1; v_gene: TRBV30; abundance: NA; CDR3aa: CAWRTPPGQSEQFF; CDR3nt: TGTGCCTGGAGGACCCCTCCGGGACAGAGTGAGCAGTTCTTC
d_gene: TRBD1; j_gene: TRBJ1-2; v_gene: TRBV18; abundance: NA; CDR3aa: CASSPLETGRYGYTF; CDR3nt: TGTGCCAGCTCACCACTGGAGACAGGGAGGTATGGCTACACCTTC
d_gene: NA; j_gene: TRBJ2-1; v_gene: TRBV3-1/TRBV3-2; abundance: NA; CDR3aa: CASSQAAASNEQFF; CDR3nt: TGTGCCAGCAGCCAAGCGGCTGCCAGTAATGAGCAGTTCTTC
d_gene: NA; j_gene: TRBJ1-2; v_gene: TRBV5-6; abundance: NA; CDR3aa: CASSLGQRRTF; CDR3nt: TGTGCCAGCAGCTTGGGCCAGAGGCGCACCTTC
d_gene: NA; j_gene: TRBJ1-1; v_gene: TRBV9; abundance: NA; CDR3aa: CASSPRDNRDTEAFF; CDR3nt: TGTGCCAGCAGCCCTCGGGACAATCGGGACACTGAAGCTTTCTTT
d_gene: TRBD2; j_gene: TRBJ2-7; v_gene: TRBV5-6; abundance: once; CDR3aa: CASSYTSGGFYEQYF; CDR3nt: TGTGCCAGCAGCTATACTAGCGGGGGGTTCTACGAGCAGTACTTC
d_gene: NA; j_gene: TRBJ2-2; v_gene: TRBV9; abundance: NA; CDR3aa: CASSVAVSSGELFF; CDR3nt: TGTGCCAGCAGCGTAGCTGTTAGTTCCGGGGAGCTGTTTTTT
d_gene: NA; j_gene: TRBJ2-1; v_gene: TRBV20-1; abundance: NA; CDR3aa: CSHQRAEQFF; CDR3nt: TGCAGCCACCAACGGGCTGAGCAGTTCTTC